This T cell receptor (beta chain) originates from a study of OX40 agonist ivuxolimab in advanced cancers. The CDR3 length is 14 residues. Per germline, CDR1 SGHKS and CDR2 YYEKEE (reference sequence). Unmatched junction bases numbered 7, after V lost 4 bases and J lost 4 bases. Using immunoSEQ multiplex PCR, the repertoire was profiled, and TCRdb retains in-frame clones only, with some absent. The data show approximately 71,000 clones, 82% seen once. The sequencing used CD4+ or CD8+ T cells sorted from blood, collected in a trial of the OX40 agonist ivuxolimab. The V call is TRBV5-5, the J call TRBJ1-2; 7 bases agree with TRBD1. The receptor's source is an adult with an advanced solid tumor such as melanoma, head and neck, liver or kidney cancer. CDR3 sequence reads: CASSPDRATYGYTF. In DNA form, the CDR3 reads TGTGCCAGCAGCCCCGACAGGGCGACCTATGGCTACACCTTC.